This T cell receptor (beta chain) was recorded in a study of T cell responses to AZD1222 COVID-19 vaccine. This clone was seen a few times. Profiled with immunoSEQ multiplex PCR; TCRdb holds only in-frame clones, not every one. The data show approximately 80,000 clones, 70% to 90% seen once. The CDR3 is 17 amino acids. The germline V gene encodes CDR1 SGHKS and CDR2 YYEKEE (reference sequence). V gave up 1 base and J gave up 1 base; unmatched junction bases: 4. Sample: peripheral blood, taken on day 0 of AZD1222 vaccination. The source of this sequence is an adult in good health. J is TRBJ2-3 and V is TRBV5-5, with 12 bases fitting TRBD2. CDR3 sequence (DNA): TGTGCCAGCAGCTTGCCGTCTAGCGGGGGGGGCACAGATACGCAGTATTTT. Its translation: CASSLPSSGGGTDTQYF.